A selection of T cell receptor beta chains follows, all from one sample in a study of blood T cell repertoires in COVID-19. Assay used: immunoSEQ multiplex PCR; TCRdb lists only in-frame clones, some missing. Of some 110,000 clones listed, about 85% were seen once; the top ten hold less than 3.5%. The specimen sequenced was peripheral blood. The receptors were sampled from an elderly woman with COVID-19, enrolled during active disease. The CDR3 runs from the conserved cysteine through the conserved F or W. The D gene is left open where the match is weak. The listing skips clone size in some rows; elsewhere it reads once, few, many or a size class.

>TRBD2|TRBJ2-3|-|TRBV2
TGTGCCAGCAGGCCGCGGACTAGCGGGGGACTCGAGCAGTATTTT
CASRPRTSGGLEQYF
>TRBD1|TRBJ2-7|-|TRBV18
TGTGCCAGCTCACCACGGACAGGGGACGAGCAGTACTTC
CASSPRTGDEQYF
>TRBD2|TRBJ2-1|-|TRBV20-1
TGCAGTGCTAGTAATAGGCTAGCGGATAATTACAATGAGCAGTTCTTC
CSASNRLADNYNEQFF
>-|TRBJ1-1|-|TRBV7-2
TGTGCCAGCAGCTACCAGGGGATGAACACTGAAGCTTTCTTT
CASSYQGMNTEAFF
>-|TRBJ2-7|-|TRBV28
TGTGCCAGCAGTCCCCCCCGGGGAAGGGCCTACGAGCAGTACTTC
CASSPPRGRAYEQYF
>TRBD2|TRBJ2-1|-|TRBV7-3
TGTGCCAGCAGCATATCCGGGACTAGCGAACCCCCATTATTCTTC
CASSISGTSEPPLFF
>-|TRBJ1-5|-|TRBV12-3/TRBV12-4
TGTGCCAGCAGTCCAAAACAAAATCAGCCCCAGCATTTT
CASSPKQNQPQHF
>TRBD1|TRBJ1-6|-|TRBV3-1/TRBV3-2
TGTGCCAGCAGCCAGGGACAGGGGAAGAATTCACCCCTCCACTTT
CASSQGQGKNSPLHF
>TRBD1|TRBJ2-7|-|TRBV10-3
TGTGCCATCAGTGAGAGGACAGGGGGCCTAGGCGAGCAGTACTTC
CAISERTGGLGEQYF
>TRBD1|TRBJ1-6|-|TRBV9
TGTGCCAGCAGCGCAGGGGGATATAATTCACCCCTCCACTTT
CASSAGGYNSPLHF
>-|TRBJ2-7|-|TRBV2
TGTGCCAGCAGACAGGAGGGCGAGCAGTACTTC
CASRQEGEQYF
>-|TRBJ2-7|-|TRBV28
TGTGCCAGCAGTTTGGAGGGGTACGAGCAGTACTTC
CASSLEGYEQYF
>-|TRBJ1-1|-|TRBV5-1
TGCGCCAGCAGCCCCAGCGGGGTTGGCACTGAAGCTTTCTTT
CASSPSGVGTEAFF
>-|TRBJ2-1|-|TRBV5-6
TGTGCCAGCAGCCCCACAGTCCCGACCTACAATGAGCAGTTCTTC
CASSPTVPTYNEQFF
>-|TRBJ2-1|-|TRBV3-1/TRBV3-2
TGTGCCAGCAGCGCTACAACAGCTCCGTCGCAGTTCTTC
CASSATTAPSQFF
>-|TRBJ1-1|-|TRBV6-5
TGTGCCAGCCAGTTAAGGGGTGAAGCTTTCTTT
CASQLRGEAFF
>TRBD1|TRBJ1-1|-|TRBV4-2
TGTGCCAGCAGCCAAGGGGACAGGGGTAACACTGAAGCTTTCTTT
CASSQGDRGNTEAFF
>TRBD2|TRBJ2-2|-|TRBV28
TGTGCCGCTGGGCCAGCGGGAGTAAAAGGAATAGCCGGGGAGCTGTTTTTT
CAAGPAGVKGIAGELFF
>-|TRBJ2-7|-|TRBV28
TGTGCCAGCAGTCGGCAGGGGTTAAGGTACGAGCAGTACTTC
CASSRQGLRYEQYF
>-|TRBJ2-5|-|TRBV5-1
TGCGCCAGCAGGGCCGGGGACCAAGAGACCCAGTACTTC
CASRAGDQETQYF
>TRBD2|TRBJ2-3|-|TRBV9
TGTGCCAGCAGCGTAGGGGTACGGGGGGCAGATACGCAGTATTTT
CASSVGVRGADTQYF
>-|TRBJ2-7|-|TRBV7-8
TGTGCCAGCAGCTTACTACGGTTCTCATCGGGGCAGTACTTC
CASSLLRFSSGQYF
>TRBD1|TRBJ2-7|few|TRBV4-1
TGCGCCAGCAGCCACCGGGACAGGGGTTCCCACGAGCAGTACTTC
CASSHRDRGSHEQYF
>TRBD2|TRBJ2-2|-|TRBV24-1
TGTGCCACCAGTGATACTAGCGGGAGACTATGGGGGACCGGGGAGCTGTTTTTT
CATSDTSGRLWGTGELFF
>TRBD2|TRBJ2-3|-|TRBV5-1
TGCGCCAGCAGCGTCCTAGCGGGAGAAACAGATACGCAGTATTTT
CASSVLAGETDTQYF
>TRBD1|TRBJ1-5|-|TRBV7-2
TGTGCCAGCAGCTCTCGGACAGGGAACAATCAGCCCCAGCATTTT
CASSSRTGNNQPQHF
>-|TRBJ2-7|-|TRBV5-5
TGTGCCAGCAACCTTTTAGGCGGGGCCTACTACGAGCAGTACTTC
CASNLLGGAYYEQYF
>-|TRBJ2-3|-|TRBV11-2
TGTGCCAGCAGCTACGGACAGCGCACAGATACGCAGTATTTT
CASSYGQRTDTQYF
>-|TRBJ2-1|-|TRBV9
TGTGCCAGCAGCGTAGTGGCAGGTTACTACAATGAGCAGTTCTTC
CASSVVAGYYNEQFF
>-|TRBJ2-6|-|TRBV7-2
TGTGCCAGCAGCTTGAAGGGGTCCAACGTCCTGACTTTC
CASSLKGSNVLTF
>-|TRBJ1-2|-|TRBV10-3
TGTGCCATCAGTGAGTTCCCGGGGAGAAACTATGGCTACACCTTC
CAISEFPGRNYGYTF
>TRBD2|TRBJ2-2|-|TRBV11-2
TGTGCCAGCAGCCCTGGACTAGCGTTGAACACCGGGGAGCTGTTTTTT
CASSPGLALNTGELFF
>TRBD2|TRBJ2-5|-|TRBV7-8
TGTGCCAGCGGTAGCGGGCATCAAGAGACCCAGTACTTC
CASGSGHQETQYF
>-|TRBJ2-7|-|TRBV10-3
TGTGCCATCAGTGAGTCGTCGTTGGAGGTGGGCGGGCAGTACTTC
CAISESSLEVGGQYF
>TRBD2|TRBJ2-5|-|TRBV4-2
TGTGCCAGCAGCACCGGGACTAGCGGAGGTTACCAAGAGACCCAGTACTTC
CASSTGTSGGYQETQYF
>-|TRBJ1-5|-|TRBV6-1
TGTGCCAGCAGTGATCTTATTCGGGAGCCCCAGCATTTT
CASSDLIREPQHF
>TRBD1|TRBJ2-7|-|TRBV6-5
TGTGCCAGCAGTTCCGGACAGGGTTCTATTCACGAGCAGTACTTC
CASSSGQGSIHEQYF
>-|TRBJ1-3|-|TRBV9
TGTGCCAGCAGCGTCGACTGGACAGCTGGAAACACCATATATTTT
CASSVDWTAGNTIYF
>-|TRBJ2-7|-|TRBV7-3
TGTGCCAGCAGCTTAGGAGCCCTAGAGAAGCAGTACTTC
CASSLGALEKQYF
>TRBD2|TRBJ2-3|-|TRBV4-2
TGTGCCAGCAGCCAAGGGTTAGGGCTAGCGGGAGGTGGCACAGATACGCAGTATTTT
CASSQGLGLAGGGTDTQYF
>TRBD2|TRBJ2-1|-|TRBV7-2
TGTGCCAGCAGCCCCCACGGAGGTAGCGGGAGGGCCAATGAGCAGTTCTTC
CASSPHGGSGRANEQFF
>-|TRBJ2-1|-|TRBV9
TGTGCCAGCAGCGTCGGACAGTGGTCTTCCGATGAGCAGTTCTTC
CASSVGQWSSDEQFF
>-|TRBJ1-4|-|TRBV5-8
TGTGCCAGCAGCTTGGGAGGTTTGACTAATGAAAAACTGTTTTTT
CASSLGGLTNEKLFF
>-|TRBJ2-1|-|TRBV27
TGTGCCAGCAGGAGAGTAGGAGGGGCTGGGGAGCAGTTCTTC
CASRRVGGAGEQFF
>-|TRBJ2-2|-|TRBV5-1
TGCGCCAGCAGCCTGGTAGGGGGGAACACCGGGGAGCTGTTTTTT
CASSLVGGNTGELFF
>-|TRBJ2-3|-|TRBV19
TGTGCCAGTAGTATAGATCCAGCGGCACTCACAGATACGCAGTATTTT
CASSIDPAALTDTQYF
>-|TRBJ2-2|-|TRBV7-2
TGTGCCAGCAGCTTAGGCAGTAACACCGGGGAGCTGTTTTTT
CASSLGSNTGELFF
>TRBD1|TRBJ2-7|once|TRBV9
TGTGCCAGCAGCCTAACCTTAGGGGGCCGGGACGAGCAGTACTTC
CASSLTLGGRDEQYF
>TRBD2|TRBJ2-7|-|TRBV28
TGTGCCAGCAGTGCGTCTAGCGGGAGAGTCTACGAGCAGTACTTC
CASSASSGRVYEQYF
>TRBD1|TRBJ1-2|-|TRBV7-9
TGTGCCAGCAGTGATACAGGGCCAGGGGGCGATGGCTACACCTTC
CASSDTGPGGDGYTF
>TRBD2|TRBJ2-7|-|TRBV7-6
TGTGCCAGCAGCCCAGGACTAGCGTTCACCTACGAGCAGTACTTC
CASSPGLAFTYEQYF
>TRBD2|TRBJ2-7|-|TRBV2
TGTGCCAGCGGGGCGGGGCTAGCGGGCTACGAGCAGTACTTC
CASGAGLAGYEQYF
>-|TRBJ2-4|-|TRBV7-2
TGTGCCAGCGGCGGCTTAGCCAAAAACATTCAGTACTTC
CASGGLAKNIQYF
>-|TRBJ2-4|-|TRBV28
TGTGCCAGCAGTTTTTGGCAGGGTGACATTCAGTACTTC
CASSFWQGDIQYF
>-|TRBJ2-7|-|TRBV7-9
TGTGCCAGCAGCTCATCCGGGGACACGTCCAAGCAGTACTTC
CASSSSGDTSKQYF